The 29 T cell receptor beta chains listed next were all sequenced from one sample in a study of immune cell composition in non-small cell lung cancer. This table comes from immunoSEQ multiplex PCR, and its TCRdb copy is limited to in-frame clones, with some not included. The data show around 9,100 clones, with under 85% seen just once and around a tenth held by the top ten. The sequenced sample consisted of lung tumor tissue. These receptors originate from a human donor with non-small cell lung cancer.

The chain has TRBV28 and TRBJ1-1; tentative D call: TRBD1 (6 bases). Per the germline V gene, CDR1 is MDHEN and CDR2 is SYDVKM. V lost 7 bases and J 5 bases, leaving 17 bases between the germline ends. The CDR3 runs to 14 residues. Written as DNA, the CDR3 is TGTGCCAGCACCCTAATAGGGGGGAGGACTGAAGCTTTCTTT. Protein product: CASTLIGGRTEAFF. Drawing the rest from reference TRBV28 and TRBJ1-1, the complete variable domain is DVKVTQSSRYLVKRTGEKVFLECVQDMDHENMFWYRQDPGLGLRLIYFSYDVKMKEKGDIPEGYSVSREKKERFSLILESASTNQTSMYLCASTLIGGRTEAFFGQGTRLTVV.

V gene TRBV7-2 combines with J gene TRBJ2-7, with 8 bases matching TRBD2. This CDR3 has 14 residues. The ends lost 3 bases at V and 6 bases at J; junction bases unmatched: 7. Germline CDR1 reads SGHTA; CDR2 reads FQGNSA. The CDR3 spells CASSLRTSSSEQYF. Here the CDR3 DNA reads TGTGCCAGCAGCTTGAGGACTAGCTCTTCCGAGCAGTACTTC.

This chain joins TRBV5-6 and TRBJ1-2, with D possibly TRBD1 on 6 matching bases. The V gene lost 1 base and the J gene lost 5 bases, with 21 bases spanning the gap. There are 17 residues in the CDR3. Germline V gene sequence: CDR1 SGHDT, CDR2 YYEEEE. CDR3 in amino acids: CASSLYTTGPRSYGYTF. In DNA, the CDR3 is TGTGCCAGCAGCTTGTACACAACAGGGCCGAGGAGTTATGGCTACACCTTC.

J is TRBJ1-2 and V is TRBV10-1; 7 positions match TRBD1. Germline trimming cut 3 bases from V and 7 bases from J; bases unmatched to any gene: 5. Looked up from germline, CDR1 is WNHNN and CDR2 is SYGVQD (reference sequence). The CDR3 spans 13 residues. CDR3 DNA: TGCGCCAGCAGTGAAGACAGGGCGGGTGGCTACACCTTC. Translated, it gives CASSEDRAGGYTF.

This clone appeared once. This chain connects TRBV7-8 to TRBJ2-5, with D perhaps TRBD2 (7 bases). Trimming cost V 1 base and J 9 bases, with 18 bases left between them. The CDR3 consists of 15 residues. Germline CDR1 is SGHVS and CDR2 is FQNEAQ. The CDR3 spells CASSLVGTEGGAQYF. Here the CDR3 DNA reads TGTGCCAGCAGCTTAGTGGGGACCGAGGGGGGGGCCCAGTACTTC.

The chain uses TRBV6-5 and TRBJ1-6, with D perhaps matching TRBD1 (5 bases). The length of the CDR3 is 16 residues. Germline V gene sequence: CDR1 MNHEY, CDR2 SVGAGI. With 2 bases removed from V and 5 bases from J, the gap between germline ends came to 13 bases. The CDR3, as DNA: TGTGCCAGCAGTTACGCCGGGGCATGGGATAATTCACCCCTCCACTTT. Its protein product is CASSYAGAWDNSPLHF.

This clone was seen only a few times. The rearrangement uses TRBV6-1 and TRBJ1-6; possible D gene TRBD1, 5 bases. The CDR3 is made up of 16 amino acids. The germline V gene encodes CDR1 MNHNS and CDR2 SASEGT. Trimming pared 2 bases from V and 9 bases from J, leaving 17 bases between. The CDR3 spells CASSEWGRRASSPLHF. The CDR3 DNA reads TGTGCCAGCAGTGAATGGGGACGGAGGGCGAGTTCACCCCTCCACTTT.

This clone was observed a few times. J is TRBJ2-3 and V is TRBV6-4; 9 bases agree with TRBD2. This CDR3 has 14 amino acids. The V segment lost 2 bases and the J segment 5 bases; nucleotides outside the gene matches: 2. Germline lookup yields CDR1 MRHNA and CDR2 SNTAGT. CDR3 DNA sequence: TGTGCCAGCAGTGACATAGCGGGGGTAGATACGCAGTATTTT. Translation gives CASSDIAGVDTQYF.

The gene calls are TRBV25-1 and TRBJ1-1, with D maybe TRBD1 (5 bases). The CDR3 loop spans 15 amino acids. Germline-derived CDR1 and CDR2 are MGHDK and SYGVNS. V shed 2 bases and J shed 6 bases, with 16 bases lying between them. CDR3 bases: TGTGCCAGCAGTGAAGTCAGGGAAGCGGGACCTGAAGCTTTCTTT. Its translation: CASSEVREAGPEAFF.

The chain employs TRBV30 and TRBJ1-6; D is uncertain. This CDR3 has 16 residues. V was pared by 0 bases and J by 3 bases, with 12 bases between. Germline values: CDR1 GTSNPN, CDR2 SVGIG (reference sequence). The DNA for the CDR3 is TGTGCCTGGAGTGTATCGGGCTGGGGCTATAATTCACCCCTCCACTTT. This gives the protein CAWSVSGWGYNSPLHF.

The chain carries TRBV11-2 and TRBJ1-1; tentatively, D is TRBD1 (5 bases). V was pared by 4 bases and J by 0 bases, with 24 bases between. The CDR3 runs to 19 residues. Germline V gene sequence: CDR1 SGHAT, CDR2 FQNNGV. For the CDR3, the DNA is TGTGCCAGCAGCTCCCGTAACCAAGGAATAGGGGAACTGAACACTGAAGCTTTCTTT. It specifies CASSSRNQGIGELNTEAFF. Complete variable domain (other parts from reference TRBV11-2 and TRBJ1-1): EAGVAQSPRYKIIEKRQSVAFWCNPISGHATLYWYQQILGQGPKLLIQFQNNGVVDDSQLPKDRFSAERLKGVDSTLKIQPAKLEDSAVYLCASSSRNQGIGELNTEAFFGQGTRLTVV.

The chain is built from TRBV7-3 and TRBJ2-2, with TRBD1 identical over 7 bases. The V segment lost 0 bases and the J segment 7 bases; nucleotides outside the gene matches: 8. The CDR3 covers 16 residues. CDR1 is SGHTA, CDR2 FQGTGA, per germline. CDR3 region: CASSLTGTATYGELFF. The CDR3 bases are TGTGCCAGCAGCTTAACGGGGACAGCTACATACGGGGAGCTGTTTTTT.

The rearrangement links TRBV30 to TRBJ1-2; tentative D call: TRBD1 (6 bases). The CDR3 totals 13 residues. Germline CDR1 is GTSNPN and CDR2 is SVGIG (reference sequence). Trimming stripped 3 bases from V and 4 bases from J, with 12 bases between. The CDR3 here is CAWSEGGSYGYTF. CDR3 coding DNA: TGTGCCTGGAGCGAGGGGGGGTCCTATGGCTACACCTTC.

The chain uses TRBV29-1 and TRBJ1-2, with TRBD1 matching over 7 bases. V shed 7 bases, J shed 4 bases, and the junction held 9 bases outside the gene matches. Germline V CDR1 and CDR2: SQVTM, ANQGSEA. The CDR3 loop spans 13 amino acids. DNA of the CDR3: TGCAGCGCGGGAAAACAGGGGACCTATGGCTACACCTTC. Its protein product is CSAGKQGTYGYTF.

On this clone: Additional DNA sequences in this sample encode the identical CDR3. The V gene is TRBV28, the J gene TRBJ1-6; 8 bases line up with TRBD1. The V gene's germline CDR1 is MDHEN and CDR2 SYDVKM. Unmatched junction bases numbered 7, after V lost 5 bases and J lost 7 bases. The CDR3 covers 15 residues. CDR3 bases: TGTGCCAGCAGTCCGGCGGACAGGGACAATTCACCCCTCCACTTT. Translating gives CASSPADRDNSPLHF. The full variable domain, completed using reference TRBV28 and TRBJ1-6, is DVKVTQSSRYLVKRTGEKVFLECVQDMDHENMFWYRQDPGLGLRLIYFSYDVKMKEKGDIPEGYSVSREKKERFSLILESASTNQTSMYLCASSPADRDNSPLHFGNGTRLTVT.

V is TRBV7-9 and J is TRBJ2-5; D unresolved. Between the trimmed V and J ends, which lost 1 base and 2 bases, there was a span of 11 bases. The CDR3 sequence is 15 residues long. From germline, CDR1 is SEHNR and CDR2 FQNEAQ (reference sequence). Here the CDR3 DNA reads TGTGCCAGCAGCTTAGATACGGCAGCTCAAGAGACCCAGTACTTC. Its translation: CASSLDTAAQETQYF.

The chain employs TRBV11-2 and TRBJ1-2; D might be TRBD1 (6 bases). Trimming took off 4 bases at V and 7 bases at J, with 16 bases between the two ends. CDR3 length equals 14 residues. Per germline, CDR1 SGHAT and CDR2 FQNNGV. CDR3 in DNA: TGTGCCAGCAGCTCCTTAACAGGGACGGGTGGCTACACCTTC. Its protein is CASSSLTGTGGYTF.

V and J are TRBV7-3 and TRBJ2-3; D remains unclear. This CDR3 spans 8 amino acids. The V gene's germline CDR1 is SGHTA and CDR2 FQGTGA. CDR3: CATDTQYF. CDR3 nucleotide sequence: TGTGCAACAGATACGCAGTATTTT.

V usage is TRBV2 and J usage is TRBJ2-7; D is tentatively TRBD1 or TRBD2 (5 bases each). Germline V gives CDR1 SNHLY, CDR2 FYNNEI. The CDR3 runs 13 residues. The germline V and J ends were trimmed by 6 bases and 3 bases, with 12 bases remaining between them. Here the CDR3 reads CASRGDGVYEQYF. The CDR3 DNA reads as TGTGCCAGCAGGGGGGACGGAGTCTACGAGCAGTACTTC.

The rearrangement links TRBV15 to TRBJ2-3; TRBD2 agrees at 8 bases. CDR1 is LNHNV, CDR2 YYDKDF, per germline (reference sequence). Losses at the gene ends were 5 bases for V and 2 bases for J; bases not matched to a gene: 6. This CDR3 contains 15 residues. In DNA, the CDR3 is TGTGCCACCAGCGGGAAGACTAGCGACACAGATACGCAGTATTTT. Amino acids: CATSGKTSDTDTQYF.

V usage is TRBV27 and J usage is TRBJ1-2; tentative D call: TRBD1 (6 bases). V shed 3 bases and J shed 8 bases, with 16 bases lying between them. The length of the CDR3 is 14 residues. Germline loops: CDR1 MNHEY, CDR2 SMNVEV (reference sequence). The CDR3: CASSFRAGERGYTF. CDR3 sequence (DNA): TGTGCCAGCAGTTTTCGCGCAGGGGAACGCGGCTACACCTTC.

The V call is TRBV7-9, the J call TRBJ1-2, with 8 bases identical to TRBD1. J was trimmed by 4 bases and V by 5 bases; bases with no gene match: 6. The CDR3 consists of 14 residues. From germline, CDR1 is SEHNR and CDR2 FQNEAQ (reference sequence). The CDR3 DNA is TGTGCCAGCAGCCTAGGACAGGGCTTCTATGGCTACACCTTC. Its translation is CASSLGQGFYGYTF. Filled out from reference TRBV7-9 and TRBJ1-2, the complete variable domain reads DTGVSQNPRHKITKRGQNVTFRCDPISEHNRLYWYRQTLGQGPEFLTYFQNEAQLEKSRLLSDRFSAERPKGSFSTLEIQRTEQGDSAMYLCASSLGQGFYGYTFGSGTRLTVV.

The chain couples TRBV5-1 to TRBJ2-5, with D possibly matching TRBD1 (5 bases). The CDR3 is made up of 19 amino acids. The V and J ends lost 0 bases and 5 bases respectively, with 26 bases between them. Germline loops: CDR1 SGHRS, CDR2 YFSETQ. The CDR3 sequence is CASSLAATEPRPYSETQYF. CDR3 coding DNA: TGCGCCAGCAGCTTGGCGGCGACAGAGCCTAGACCCTATTCGGAGACCCAGTACTTC.

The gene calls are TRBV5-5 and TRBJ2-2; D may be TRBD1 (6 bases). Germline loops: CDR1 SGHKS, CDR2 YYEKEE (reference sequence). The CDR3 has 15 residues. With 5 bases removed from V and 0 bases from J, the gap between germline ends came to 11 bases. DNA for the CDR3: TGTGCCAGCAGTCCCGGGACAACGAACACCGGGGAGCTGTTTTTT. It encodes CASSPGTTNTGELFF.

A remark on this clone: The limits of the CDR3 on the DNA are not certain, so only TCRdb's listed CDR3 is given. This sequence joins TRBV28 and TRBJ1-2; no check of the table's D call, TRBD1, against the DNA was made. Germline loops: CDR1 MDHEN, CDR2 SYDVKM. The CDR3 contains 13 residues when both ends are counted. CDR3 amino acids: CASSFLAGSGYTF.

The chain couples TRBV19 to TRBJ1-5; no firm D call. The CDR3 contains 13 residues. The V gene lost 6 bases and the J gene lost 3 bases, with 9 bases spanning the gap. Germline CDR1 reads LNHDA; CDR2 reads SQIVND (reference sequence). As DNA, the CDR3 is TGTGCCAGTAGCGTCGTCCCCAATCAGCCCCAGCATTTT. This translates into CASSVVPNQPQHF.

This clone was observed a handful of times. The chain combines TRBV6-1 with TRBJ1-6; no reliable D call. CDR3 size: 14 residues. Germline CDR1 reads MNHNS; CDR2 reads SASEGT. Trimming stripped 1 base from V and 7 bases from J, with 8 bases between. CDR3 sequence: CASSEVAVNSPLHF. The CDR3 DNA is TGTGCCAGCAGTGAAGTGGCAGTAAATTCACCCCTCCACTTT.

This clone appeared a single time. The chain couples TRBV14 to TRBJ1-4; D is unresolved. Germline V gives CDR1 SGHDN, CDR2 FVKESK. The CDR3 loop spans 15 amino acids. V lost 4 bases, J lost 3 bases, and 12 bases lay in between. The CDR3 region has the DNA TGTGCCAGCAGCCTTCACTCCCGTTCTAATGAAAAACTGTTTTTT. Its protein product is CASSLHSRSNEKLFF.

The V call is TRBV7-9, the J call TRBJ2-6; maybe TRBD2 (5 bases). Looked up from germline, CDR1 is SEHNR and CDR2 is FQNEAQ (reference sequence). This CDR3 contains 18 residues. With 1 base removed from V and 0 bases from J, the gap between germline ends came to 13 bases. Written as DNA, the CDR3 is TGTGCCAGCAGCTTAGTTTCGGGTGCGGGCTCTGGGGCCAACGTCCTGACTTTC. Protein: CASSLVSGAGSGANVLTF.